The 18 T cell receptor beta chains below come from one sample, sequenced in a study of cytomegalovirus exposure and HLA in healthy donors. The PCR was carried out with 60 Vbeta primers and 13 Jbeta primers. Measured with immunoSEQ multiplex PCR; TCRdb has only the in-frame clones, and not every one. The sample contains 200,000 to 250,000 clones, roughly 84% of which appear only once. Sequencing was carried out using PBMCs. The receptors were sampled from a man in his fifties or sixties in good health and CMV-seronegative.

Written as DNA, the CDR3 is TGTGCCAGCAGTTTTACTAGCGGGAGCAATGAGCAGTTCTTC. This translates into CASSFTSGSNEQFF. The chain combines TRBV27 with TRBJ2-1, with TRBD2 matching 11 bases. The CDR3 length is 14 residues. Germline V lookup: CDR1 MNHEY, CDR2 SMNVEV (reference sequence). With 3 bases clipped from V and 6 bases from J, the junction kept 1 base outside the gene matches.

V usage is TRBV11-2 and J usage is TRBJ1-4; 7 bases are a match to TRBD1. CDR1 and CDR2 (germline): SGHAT, FQNNGV. CDR3 length: 17 residues. V was clipped by 5 bases and J by 5 bases; unmatched bases: 14. Here the CDR3 reads CASSLGSQGGTNEKLFF. The CDR3 region has the DNA TGTGCCAGCAGCCTAGGGTCCCAGGGGGGTACGAATGAAAAACTGTTTTTT.

This sequence joins TRBV5-6 and TRBJ2-3, with TRBD2 matching over 9 bases. CDR1 SGHDT and CDR2 YYEEEE come from the germline V gene. This CDR3 spans 17 amino acids. V was clipped by 0 bases and J by 0 bases; unmatched bases: 5. The chain's CDR3 is CASSLAASGMSTDTQYF. DNA of the CDR3: TGTGCCAGCAGCTTGGCGGCTAGCGGGATGAGCACAGATACGCAGTATTTT.

V and J are TRBV29-1 and TRBJ1-1; D gene uncertain. This CDR3 has 11 residues. V was trimmed by 5 bases and J by 7 bases, leaving 11 bases between them. Germline V gene lookup returns CDR1 SQVTM and CDR2 ANQGSEA. For the CDR3, the DNA is TGCAGCGTTTTGGTACAAATTGAAGCTTTCTTT. This gives the protein CSVLVQIEAFF. The full variable domain, completed using reference TRBV29-1 and TRBJ1-1, is SAVISQKPSRDICQRGTSLTIQCQVDSQVTMMFWYRQQPGQSLTLIATANQGSEATYESGFVIDKFPISRPNLTFSTLTVSNMSPEDSSIYLCSVLVQIEAFFGQGTRLTVV.

The chain is built from TRBV29-1 and TRBJ2-7; D gene uncertain. The CDR3 covers 14 residues. Trimming took 5 bases from V and 0 from J, leaving 14 bases between them. Germline V CDR1 and CDR2: SQVTM, ANQGSEA. CDR3 protein: CSVKLGTSSYEQYF. As DNA, the CDR3 is TGCAGCGTTAAGTTGGGCACGAGCTCCTACGAGCAGTACTTC.

This clone appeared a single time. The J gene is TRBJ2-2, the V gene TRBV11-2, with unresolved D. The germline CDR1 and CDR2 sequences are SGHAT and FQNNGV. The CDR3 covers 16 residues. Trimming removed 5 bases from V and 2 bases from J, with 15 bases in between. The CDR3 DNA reads TGTGCCAGCAGCCCCGCATACACCCTCAACACCGGGGAGCTGTTTTTT. It encodes CASSPAYTLNTGELFF.

The chain employs TRBV11-2 and TRBJ2-7; 9 nucleotides align to TRBD2. The CDR3 consists of 15 residues. Losses at the gene ends were 5 bases for V and 3 bases for J; bases not matched to a gene: 8. Germline V lookup: CDR1 SGHAT, CDR2 FQNNGV. The CDR3, as DNA: TGTGCCAGCAGCATCCTTAGCGGGAGCGGCTACGAGCAGTACTTC. Its protein product is CASSILSGSGYEQYF. The whole variable domain, remainder taken from reference TRBV11-2 and TRBJ2-7, is EAGVAQSPRYKIIEKRQSVAFWCNPISGHATLYWYQQILGQGPKLLIQFQNNGVVDDSQLPKDRFSAERLKGVDSTLKIQPAKLEDSAVYLCASSILSGSGYEQYFGPGTRLTVT.

This clone was observed a few times. The V gene is TRBV5-1, the J gene TRBJ2-2; 7 positions agree with TRBD1. In germline, CDR1 is SGHRS, CDR2 YFSETQ. The CDR3 has 14 residues. The V and J ends lost 2 bases and 4 bases, in that order; junction bases with no gene match: 2. The CDR3 spells CASSFRQGTGELFF. The DNA of the CDR3 is TGCGCCAGCAGCTTCCGACAGGGCACCGGGGAGCTGTTTTTT.

The chain recombines TRBV11-1 with TRBJ2-1; D is unresolved. Deletions cut 0 bases from V and 10 bases from J, with 10 bases between. The CDR3 sequence is 13 residues long. The germline V gene has CDR1 SGHAT and CDR2 FQDESV (reference sequence). The CDR3 sequence is CASSLAINSEQFF. The DNA for the CDR3 is TGTGCCAGCAGCTTAGCGATCAACAGCGAGCAGTTCTTC.

J is TRBJ1-3 and V is TRBV27, with TRBD1 matching 11 bases. Per germline, CDR1 MNHEY and CDR2 SMNVEV (reference sequence). The CDR3 totals 15 residues. After removal of 6 bases from V and 11 bases from J, the junction contained 12 bases not matched to a gene. CDR3 DNA: TGTGCCAGCAGACAAAATATGGGACAGGGGGATGCCATATATTTT. Translating it yields CASRQNMGQGDAIYF.

The chain carries TRBV18 and TRBJ2-2; a weak D match, TRBD1 (6 bases). The CDR3 covers 19 residues. V was pared by 3 bases and J by 4 bases, with 24 bases between. Germline V gene lookup returns CDR1 KGHSH and CDR2 LQKENI. CDR3 bases: TGTGCCAGCTCACCTCTCCTGGGGGCCGGGACATCGAGCACCGGGGAGCTGTTTTTT. The encoded protein is CASSPLLGAGTSSTGELFF.

The CDR3 DNA reads as TGCAGCGTATGGGACAGCGGCTACACCTTC. This encodes CSVWDSGYTF. This chain connects TRBV29-1 to TRBJ1-2; 7 positions match TRBD1. This CDR3 is 10 amino acids long. Germline loops: CDR1 SQVTM, CDR2 ANQGSEA. V gave up 6 bases and J gave up 8 bases; unmatched junction bases: 3.

This clone has just one count. V gene TRBV7-2 combines with J gene TRBJ1-4; TRBD1 matches 8 bases. V was pared by 1 base and J by 5 bases, with 6 bases of the junction left unmatched. Per the germline V gene, CDR1 is SGHTA and CDR2 is FQGNSA. CDR3 length: 16 residues. The CDR3 nucleotides read TGTGCCAGCAGCTTAGGTGGACAGGGCCTAAATGAAAAACTGTTTTTT. Amino acid sequence: CASSLGGQGLNEKLFF.

The CDR3 DNA sequence: TGTGCCAGTAGTATAACAGGCGCCAAAAACATTCAGTACTTC. Its translation: CASSITGAKNIQYF. V and J are TRBV19 and TRBJ2-4; D possibly corresponds to TRBD1 (5 bases). The CDR3 runs 14 residues. Germline V gives CDR1 LNHDA, CDR2 SQIVND (reference sequence). Trimming left V 2 bases short and J 1 base short, with 6 bases between. Supplemented by reference TRBV19 and TRBJ2-4, the full variable domain reads DGGITQSPKYLFRKEGQNVTLSCEQNLNHDAMYWYRQDPGQGLRLIYYSQIVNDFQKGDIAEGYSVSREKKESFPLTVTSAQKNPTAFYLCASSITGAKNIQYFGAGTRLSVL.

The J gene is TRBJ1-3, the V gene TRBV5-6; D gene uncertain. Trimming took 0 bases from V and 6 from J, leaving 10 bases between them. Per germline, CDR1 SGHDT and CDR2 YYEEEE. This CDR3 region has 14 residues. CDR3 loop: CASSLAGVLNTIYF. The CDR3 bases are TGTGCCAGCAGCTTGGCCGGGGTCCTAAACACCATATATTTT.

This clone was found a few times. J is TRBJ2-1 and V is TRBV29-1; tentatively, D is TRBD2 (6 bases). The ends were cut back, 7 bases at V and 4 bases at J, with 17 bases in the middle. The CDR3 is 14 amino acids. CDR1 is SQVTM, CDR2 ANQGSEA, per germline. The CDR3 reads CSAKLASLYNEQFF. In DNA, the CDR3 is TGCAGCGCCAAACTAGCAAGCTTATACAATGAGCAGTTCTTC.

This clone was seen a few times. The chain uses TRBV18 and TRBJ2-1, with a tentative D call TRBD2 (5 bases). The CDR3 spans 17 residues. The V gene's germline CDR1 is KGHSH and CDR2 LQKENI. V was cut by 1 base and J by 7 bases, with 20 bases left in between. CDR3 coding DNA: TGTGCCAGCTCACCACTCCCCCCGGGAACGGTCGGAAATGAGCAGTTCTTC. As protein: CASSPLPPGTVGNEQFF.

The chain couples TRBV13 to TRBJ2-3; 8 positions agree with TRBD2. Germline CDR1 reads PRHDT; CDR2 reads FYEKMQ (reference sequence). V shed 3 bases and J 1 base; nucleotides not matched to a gene: 3. The CDR3 consists of 15 residues. The CDR3 DNA is TGTGCCAGCAGCTTGAGCGGGAGCGGCACAGATACGCAGTATTTT. This codes for CASSLSGSGTDTQYF.